These 14 T cell receptor beta chains came from one sample sequenced in a study of early T cells in non-severe SARS-CoV-2 infection (dated by TCRdb to the early 2020s). Library creation used 5' RACE. Sequenced on a NextSeq 500. TCRdb handled the public reads itself, with Q25 trimming in fastp and clone calling in MiXCR, and kept productive beta chains. One record per CDR3 amino acid sequence lists the most common genes and DNA. Here the sample has roughly 57,000 distinct CDR3 sequences; roughly 12% occur a single time. The ten top clones hold around 2.6% of the sample. Sequencing was performed on whole blood, taken at baseline. Source of these receptors: an adult who was a healthcare worker with PCR-confirmed SARS-CoV-2 infection or an uninfected control (not recorded which).

This clonotype occurred a few times. V and J are TRBV28 and TRBJ2-2; D remains ambiguous. Between the trimmed V and J ends, which lost 6 bases and 0 bases, there was a span of 11 bases. The CDR3 totals 15 residues. The V gene's germline CDR1 is MDHEN and CDR2 SYDVKM. This CDR3 reads CASSPYGPNTGELFF. The CDR3 nucleotides read TGTGCCAGCAGCCCCTACGGGCCGAACACCGGGGAGCTGTTTTTT. Supplemented by reference TRBV28 and TRBJ2-2, the full variable domain reads DVKVTQSSRYLVKRTGEKVFLECVQDMDHENMFWYRQDPGLGLRLIYFSYDVKMKEKGDIPEGYSVSREKKERFSLILESASTNQTSMYLCASSPYGPNTGELFFGEGSRLTVL.

At least ten counts were recorded for this clonotype. The chain recombines TRBV6-5 with TRBJ2-7; D possibly corresponds to TRBD2 (6 bases). Germline lookup yields CDR1 MNHEY and CDR2 SVGAGI. Trimming took off 2 bases at V and 0 bases at J, with 14 bases between the two ends. This CDR3 comprises 16 residues. The CDR3 spells CASSYRAGISSYEQYF. DNA of the CDR3: TGTGCCAGCAGTTACCGTGCGGGGATTAGCTCCTACGAGCAGTACTTC.

There are a few counts of this clonotype. This chain joins TRBV3-1 and TRBJ2-7; 8 positions match TRBD2. CDR1 and CDR2 from the germline V gene are LGHDT and YNNKEL (reference sequence). J gave up 6 bases and V 1 base, and 8 bases lay outside the gene matches. The CDR3 spans 15 residues. The CDR3 coding sequence is TGTGCCAGCAGCCAAGGGGTTAGCGGGACCTCCGAGCAGTACTTC. Its protein product is CASSQGVSGTSEQYF.

This clonotype was seen ten or more times. The CDR3 nucleotides read TGTGCCAGCTTCCGCGGAGGCTATGGCTACACCTTC. Translated, it gives CASFRGGYGYTF. The J gene is TRBJ1-2, the V gene TRBV28; unclear D gene. Per germline, CDR1 MDHEN and CDR2 SYDVKM. V was pared by 8 bases and J by 4 bases, with 11 bases between. This CDR3 comprises 12 residues.

On this clonotype itself: The junction differs from germline at one of its ends, possibly a read error. V is TRBV11-2 and J is TRBJ2-4; D gene unclear. The CDR3 sequence is 12 residues long. Germline CDR1 SGHAT, CDR2 FQNNGV. The CDR3 spells CVSSLDRTDQYF. CDR3 DNA: TGTGTCAGCAGCTTAGATAGGACGGATCAGTACTTC.

CDR3 in amino acids: CASTWVGDDRDEQYF. CDR3 DNA sequence: TGTGCCAGCACCTGGGTGGGAGATGACAGGGACGAGCAGTACTTC. J is TRBJ2-7 and V is TRBV28; 7 bases match TRBD1. The CDR3 is made up of 15 amino acids. Germline V lookup: CDR1 MDHEN, CDR2 SYDVKM. The ends lost 7 bases at V and 5 bases at J; junction bases unmatched: 14.

This sequence joins TRBV7-8 and TRBJ1-3; tentative D call: TRBD1 (6 bases). The CDR3 has 15 amino acids. V was trimmed by 5 bases and J by 4 bases, leaving 15 bases between them. The germline V gene has CDR1 SGHVS and CDR2 FQNEAQ. CDR3 protein: CASSPQQGGGNTIYF. CDR3 bases: TGTGCCAGCAGCCCGCAACAGGGAGGAGGAAACACCATATATTTT.

This clonotype was seen only a few times. The V call is TRBV5-5, the J call TRBJ2-2, with 7 bases aligning to TRBD1. CDR1 and CDR2 from the germline V gene are SGHKS and YYEKEE (reference sequence). The CDR3 extends over 15 amino acids. J lost 1 base, V lost 2 bases, and 2 bases had no gene match. In nucleotides, the CDR3 is TGTGCCAGCAGCTTTGACAGGGTGAACACCGGGGAGCTGTTTTTT. The encoded protein is CASSFDRVNTGELFF.

The V call is TRBV2, the J call TRBJ1-5; D not resolved. The length of the CDR3 is 14 residues. From germline, CDR1 is SNHLY and CDR2 FYNNEI. Trimming took 8 bases from V and 3 from J, leaving 14 bases between them. The CDR3 here is CASHLEGINQPQHF. CDR3 bases: TGTGCCAGCCATCTTGAGGGAATCAATCAGCCCCAGCATTTT.

This clonotype showed up many times. V usage is TRBV4-1 and J usage is TRBJ2-5; D is perhaps TRBD1 (5 bases). Germline CDR1 and CDR2: MGHRA and YSYEKL. This CDR3 has 16 amino acids. V was shortened by 0 bases and J by 2 bases, with 13 bases between the two germline ends. In nucleotides, the CDR3 is TGCGCCAGCAGCCAAGAAGTGTCCAGGGCTCAAGAGACCCAGTACTTC. Its translation is CASSQEVSRAQETQYF.

This clonotype has only a few counts. The rearrangement joins TRBV5-1 to TRBJ2-7, with a possible D match to TRBD2 (5 bases). This CDR3 has 16 amino acids. Germline CDR1 and CDR2: SGHRS and YFSETQ. Trimming pared 0 bases from V and 4 bases from J, leaving 17 bases between. The CDR3 sequence: CASSLEASRLGYEQYF. The CDR3 bases are TGCGCCAGCAGCTTGGAGGCTAGCCGCCTGGGGTACGAGCAGTACTTC.

In this sample, this clonotype turned up a few times. V is TRBV29-1 and J is TRBJ1-2; D not certain. Germline V gene sequence: CDR1 SQVTM, CDR2 ANQGSEA. The CDR3 is 12 amino acids. With 4 bases removed from V and 5 bases from J, the gap between germline ends came to 11 bases. CDR3 region: CSVGDPLYGYTF. CDR3 in DNA: TGCAGCGTTGGGGATCCCTTGTATGGCTACACCTTC.

The chain is built from TRBV10-2 and TRBJ2-4, with 12 nucleotides matching TRBD2. V lost 2 bases to trimming and J lost 2 bases; unmatched junction nucleotides: 4. Germline V gene data show CDR1 as WSHSY and CDR2 as SAAADI. The CDR3 has 17 amino acids. The CDR3 loop is CASSELAGGWTKNIQYF. The CDR3 DNA is TGCGCCAGCAGTGAGCTAGCGGGAGGGTGGACCAAAAACATTCAGTACTTC.

The rearrangement links TRBV5-1 to TRBJ1-1; 7 bases line up with TRBD1. The junction had 3 bases not matched to a gene; V was cut back by 2 bases and J by 2 bases. CDR1 is SGHRS, CDR2 YFSETQ, per germline. CDR3 size: 14 residues. CDR3: CASSFWDSNTEAFF. CDR3 nucleotide sequence: TGCGCCAGCAGCTTTTGGGACAGCAACACTGAAGCTTTCTTT.